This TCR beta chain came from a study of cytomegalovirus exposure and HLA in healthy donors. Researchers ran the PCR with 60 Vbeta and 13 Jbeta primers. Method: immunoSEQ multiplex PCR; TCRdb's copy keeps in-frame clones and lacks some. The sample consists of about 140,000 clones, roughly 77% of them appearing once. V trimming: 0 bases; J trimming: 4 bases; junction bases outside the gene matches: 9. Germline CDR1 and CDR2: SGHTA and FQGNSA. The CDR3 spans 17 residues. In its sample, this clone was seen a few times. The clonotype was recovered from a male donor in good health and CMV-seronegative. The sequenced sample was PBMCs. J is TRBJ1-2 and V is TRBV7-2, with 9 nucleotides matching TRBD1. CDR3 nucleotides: TGTGCCAGCAGCTTAGCCGCCACAGGGGGCGTGGGCTATGGCTACACCTTC. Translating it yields CASSLAATGGVGYGYTF. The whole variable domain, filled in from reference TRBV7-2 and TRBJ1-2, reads GAGVSQSPSNKVTEKGKDVELRCDPISGHTALYWYRQSLGQGLEFLIYFQGNSAPDKSGLPSDRFSAERTGGSVSTLTIQRTQQEDSAVYLCASSLAATGGVGYGYTFGSGTRLTVV.